The 28 T cell receptor beta chains below were found in one sample sequenced in a study of blood T cell repertoires in COVID-19. Measured with immunoSEQ multiplex PCR; TCRdb has only the in-frame clones, and not every one. The data show 150,000 to 250,000 clones, roughly 77% seen once. The sample was peripheral blood. The receptors here all came from a woman aged 40 to 49 with COVID-19, enrolled during active disease.

Turning to this clone: This CDR3 is also generated by other DNA sequences in the sample. The chain combines TRBV3-1 (or the pseudogene TRBV3-2) with TRBJ2-3; 9 positions agree with TRBD1. Trimming at V came to 8 bases and at J to 1 base, leaving 1 base not matched to a gene. Germline CDR1 is LGHDT and CDR2 is YNNKEL (reference sequence). The CDR3 sequence is 13 residues long. The CDR3 region has the DNA TGTGCCAGCCGGACAGGGGGCACAGATACGCAGTATTTT. This translates into CASRTGGTDTQYF.

This clone has a handful of counts. The chain joins TRBV11-2 to TRBJ1-1; D gene uncertain. Germline V gene lookup returns CDR1 SGHAT and CDR2 FQNNGV. Trimming removed 4 bases from V and 11 bases from J, with 11 bases in between. This CDR3 spans 11 amino acids. The CDR3 DNA sequence: TGTGCCAGCAGCTCCCTCCGAGGGGCTTTCTTT. Amino acid sequence: CASSSLRGAFF.

J is TRBJ1-4 and V is TRBV21-1; the table assigns TRBD1, which was not confirmed against the DNA. TRBV21-1 is flagged as a pseudogene. The CDR3 has 15 amino acids. CDR3: CASSKKGTGGEKLFF. The CDR3 DNA follows: TGTGCCAGCAGCAAAAAAGGGACAGGGGGAGAAAAACTGTTTTTT.

This clone is judged medium-sized. Other nucleotide sequences from this sample produce the same CDR3. The CDR3 sequence is CASSLGQGGNTIYF. CDR3 nucleotides: TGTGCCAGCAGCCTCGGACAGGGGGGAAACACCATATATTTT. This chain links TRBV7-9 with TRBJ1-3; 9 bases fit TRBD1. CDR1 SEHNR and CDR2 FQNEAQ come from the germline V gene (reference sequence). The CDR3 has 14 residues. The V gene end was trimmed by 5 bases and the J gene end by 4 bases; junction bases not matched to a gene: 3.

This clone was seen repeatedly, ten times or more. The chain combines TRBV19 with TRBJ1-5, with 11 positions matching TRBD1. This CDR3 contains 14 residues. V was clipped by 5 bases and J by 5 bases; unmatched bases: 2. Germline loops: CDR1 LNHDA, CDR2 SQIVND (reference sequence). CDR3 sequence (DNA): TGTGCCAGTAGTGGGACAGGGGGTTATCAGCCCCAGCATTTT. Residues: CASSGTGGYQPQHF. Full variable domain (missing parts from reference TRBV19 and TRBJ1-5): DGGITQSPKYLFRKEGQNVTLSCEQNLNHDAMYWYRQDPGQGLRLIYYSQIVNDFQKGDIAEGYSVSREKKESFPLTVTSAQKNPTAFYLCASSGTGGYQPQHFGDGTRLSIL.

The rearrangement links TRBV4-2 to TRBJ2-2; possible D gene TRBD1, 5 bases. Per germline, CDR1 LGHNA and CDR2 YNFKEQ. This CDR3 has 15 residues. Trimming shortened V by 2 bases and J by 3 bases, and 10 bases separated the two germline ends. The CDR3 protein is CASSQPDKDTGELFF. The DNA for the CDR3 is TGTGCCAGCAGCCAACCGGACAAGGACACCGGGGAGCTGTTTTTT.

The CDR3 here is CAWSPHWSFGMNTEAFF. CDR3 bases: TGTGCCTGGAGTCCACATTGGAGTTTTGGTATGAACACTGAAGCTTTCTTT. The V and J genes are TRBV30 and TRBJ1-1, with D unresolved. The CDR3 loop spans 17 amino acids. The V gene's germline CDR1 is GTSNPN and CDR2 SVGIG (reference sequence). V was clipped by 2 bases and J by 0 bases, with 19 bases between them.

The rearrangement links TRBV6-2 or TRBV6-3 to TRBJ2-2, with 8 bases identical to TRBD2. From germline, CDR1 is MNHEY and CDR2 SVGEGT. The J segment lost 3 bases and the V segment lost 5 bases, leaving 2 bases of the junction unmatched. The CDR3 runs to 14 residues. The CDR3 region is CASSREGYTGELFF. CDR3 in DNA: TGTGCCAGCAGTCGGGAGGGCTACACCGGGGAGCTGTTTTTT.

The chain carries TRBV6-5 and TRBJ2-2; TRBD1 is a possible D gene (6 bases). CDR3 length: 15 residues. The germline gives CDR1 MNHEY, CDR2 SVGAGI. CDR3 in amino acids: CVIASAGANTGELFF. CDR3 DNA: TGTGTCATAGCATCCGCAGGGGCGAACACCGGGGAGCTGTTTTTT.

The chain combines TRBV14 with TRBJ2-1, with D possibly matching TRBD2 (6 bases). CDR1 and CDR2 (germline): SGHDN, FVKESK. The CDR3 runs to 15 residues. V lost 2 bases and J lost 8, with 16 bases in between. The CDR3 here is CASSQLSGTGDEQFF. In DNA form, the CDR3 reads TGTGCCAGCAGCCAATTGTCCGGGACTGGCGATGAGCAGTTCTTC.

The chain combines TRBV11-2 with TRBJ2-3, with D uncertain. CDR1 and CDR2 (germline): SGHAT, FQNNGV. This CDR3 is built from 13 residues. V was cut by 4 bases and J by 4 bases, with 9 bases left in between. The CDR3 bases are TGTGCCAGCAGCTCCTCAGTGGCAGATACGCAGTATTTT. Protein: CASSSSVADTQYF.

The chain has TRBV6-5 and TRBJ2-7; D is perhaps TRBD2 (5 bases). The CDR3 spans 13 residues. Trimming took 6 bases from V and 1 from J, leaving 10 bases between them. In germline, CDR1 is MNHEY, CDR2 SVGAGI. DNA of the CDR3: TGTGCCAGCAGACCCCCGGGGTCCTACGAGCAGTACTTC. This codes for CASRPPGSYEQYF.

In DNA form, the CDR3 reads TGTGCCACCCCGGACCGGGACACCTTCACTGGGGCCAACGTCCTGACTTTC. Translated: CATPDRDTFTGANVLTF. The rearrangement links TRBV2 to TRBJ2-6, with D possibly matching TRBD1 (6 bases). From germline, CDR1 is SNHLY and CDR2 FYNNEI. Trimming took 10 bases from V and 2 from J, leaving 21 bases between them. The CDR3 loop spans 17 amino acids.

The rearrangement uses TRBV6-5 and TRBJ2-2; 8 bases map to TRBD2. In germline, CDR1 is MNHEY, CDR2 SVGAGI. The CDR3 length is 15 residues. The V gene end was trimmed by 5 bases and the J gene end by 4 bases; junction bases not matched to a gene: 6. The CDR3 region has the DNA TGTGCCAGCAGTCCCCGGACTAGCCCCACCGGGGAGCTGTTTTTT. Translating gives CASSPRTSPTGELFF.

This clone was detected a few times. The chain combines TRBV4-3 with TRBJ1-2; possible D gene TRBD1, 6 bases. V was clipped by 4 bases and J by 8 bases, with 20 bases between them. Germline loops: CDR1 LGHNA, CDR2 YSLEER. The CDR3 spans 15 residues. CDR3 in amino acids: CASSLEGTGIRGYTF. The CDR3, as DNA: TGCGCCAGCAGCCTAGAAGGTACAGGGATTAGAGGCTACACCTTC.

DNA for the CDR3: TGCGCCAGCAGTCTGTGGCACAATGAGCAGTTCTTC. As protein: CASSLWHNEQFF. The chain joins TRBV4-1 to TRBJ2-1; no definite D call. The germline V and J ends were trimmed by 6 bases and 5 bases, with 8 bases remaining between them. The CDR3 extends over 12 amino acids. The germline V gene encodes CDR1 MGHRA and CDR2 YSYEKL.

This chain connects TRBV28 to TRBJ1-6; tentative D call: TRBD1 (5 bases). The CDR3 has 13 amino acids. The V and J ends lost 8 bases and 6 bases respectively, with 11 bases between them. Germline-derived CDR1 and CDR2 are MDHEN and SYDVKM. The CDR3, as DNA: TGTGCCAGCGTGCAGACAGCTAATTCACCCCTCCACTTT. This codes for CASVQTANSPLHF.

CDR3 in amino acids: CASTPGTNYGYTF. The CDR3 coding sequence is TGTGCCAGTACCCCGGGGACTAACTATGGCTACACCTTC. This chain connects TRBV19 to TRBJ1-2; no firm D call. Deletions cut 7 bases from V and 0 bases from J, with 9 bases between. Per germline, CDR1 LNHDA and CDR2 SQIVND (reference sequence). This CDR3 is 13 amino acids long.

This clone was observed a handful of times. The chain joins TRBV13 to TRBJ2-7; 10 positions agree with TRBD1. CDR1 is PRHDT and CDR2 is FYEKMQ in the germline V gene (reference sequence). This CDR3 is built from 17 residues. Trimming at V came to 4 bases and at J to 5 bases, leaving 14 bases not matched to a gene. The CDR3 region has the DNA TGTGCCAGCAGCTCAAAAGGCATCCTGACAGGGGGCGACGAGCAGTACTTC. This codes for CASSSKGILTGGDEQYF.

The J gene is TRBJ1-1, the V gene TRBV7-2; 9 nucleotides line up with TRBD1. This CDR3 comprises 13 residues. V was pared by 5 bases and J by 8 bases, with 6 bases of the junction left unmatched. The germline CDR1 and CDR2 sequences are SGHTA and FQGNSA. The CDR3 DNA reads as TGTGCCAGCAGCACACAGGGGGCGGGAGAAGCTTTCTTT. Encoded protein: CASSTQGAGEAFF.

The chain recombines TRBV4-1 with TRBJ2-7; 11 nucleotides match TRBD1. This CDR3 is 15 amino acids long. With V trimmed by 6 bases and J by 6 bases, 10 bases remained unmatched. Germline V gives CDR1 MGHRA, CDR2 YSYEKL. The CDR3 DNA sequence: TGCGCCAGCAGTCGCGGACAGGGGGCGCCGGGCGAGCAGTACTTC. This translates into CASSRGQGAPGEQYF.

The genes are TRBV7-2 and TRBJ2-2, with D possibly TRBD2 on 5 matching bases. This CDR3 has 16 amino acids. V lost 3 bases to trimming and J lost 0 bases, with 11 bases between them. Germline V CDR1 and CDR2: SGHTA, FQGNSA. The CDR3 sequence is CASSLRGGSNTGELFF. The DNA for the CDR3 is TGTGCCAGCAGCTTGCGTGGCGGGTCGAACACCGGGGAGCTGTTTTTT.

This clone was seen just once. The chain has TRBV5-1 and TRBJ1-1; D remains unclear. The CDR3 covers 14 residues. Germline-derived CDR1 and CDR2 are SGHRS and YFSETQ. Trimming cost V 0 bases and J 2 bases, with 8 bases left between them. CDR3: CASSLAQANTEAFF. Written as DNA, the CDR3 is TGCGCCAGCAGCTTGGCTCAGGCAAACACTGAAGCTTTCTTT.

This chain uses TRBV11-2 with TRBJ1-2, with a tentative D call TRBD1 (6 bases). The length of the CDR3 is 14 residues. Germline CDR1 reads SGHAT; CDR2 reads FQNNGV. The V end lost 0 bases, the J end lost 4 bases, and 9 bases lay between the germline ends. The CDR3 nucleotides are TGTGCCAGCAGCTTAGATCAGGGGAGCTATGGCTACACCTTC. Amino acid sequence: CASSLDQGSYGYTF.

The J gene is TRBJ2-3, the V gene TRBV3-1 (or the pseudogene TRBV3-2); 8 bases map to TRBD2. Germline trimming cut 8 bases from V and 4 bases from J; bases unmatched to any gene: 8. This CDR3 is 14 amino acids long. Germline V lookup: CDR1 LGHDT, CDR2 YNNKEL (reference sequence). The CDR3 protein is CASLKRGSPDTQYF. The CDR3 DNA is TGTGCCAGCTTAAAGCGGGGGAGCCCAGATACGCAGTATTTT.

This chain connects TRBV7-9 to TRBJ2-3; 9 bases match TRBD2. Unmatched junction bases numbered 11, after V lost 6 bases and J lost 1 base. This CDR3 has 17 residues. From germline, CDR1 is SEHNR and CDR2 FQNEAQ (reference sequence). CDR3 protein: CASRRASGDLGTDTQYF. CDR3 DNA sequence: TGTGCCAGCAGAAGGGCTAGCGGGGACCTCGGCACAGATACGCAGTATTTT.

The chain has TRBV4-1 and TRBJ2-7, with 7 bases that match TRBD1. Germline V gene lookup returns CDR1 MGHRA and CDR2 YSYEKL. The CDR3 is 16 amino acids. V lost 1 base and J lost 0; bases outside the gene matches: 6. The CDR3 bases are TGCGCCAGCAGCCAAGCACCCAGGGGGATCTCCTACGAGCAGTACTTC. It codes for CASSQAPRGISYEQYF.

This chain uses TRBV4-2 with TRBJ2-1, with 8 bases that match TRBD2. The CDR3 contains 18 residues. CDR1 and CDR2 from the germline V gene are LGHNA and YNFKEQ. V gave up 0 bases and J gave up 3 bases; unmatched junction bases: 10. CDR3 in amino acids: CASSQEASGGVVYNEQFF. The CDR3 DNA reads as TGTGCCAGCAGCCAAGAGGCCAGCGGGGGTGTCGTCTACAATGAGCAGTTCTTC.